Here is one TCR beta chain with its context. Its antigen remains unknown. Germline V gene sequence: CDR1 SEHNR, CDR2 FQNEAQ (reference sequence). Unmatched junction bases numbered 9, after V lost 3 bases and J lost 6 bases. The CDR3 sequence is 15 residues long. This sample was taken from a study of T cell responses to AZD1222 COVID-19 vaccine. Findings of the study overall: Variant regions that are unmutated are reportedly the target of nearly half of spike-specific TCRs. Donors were largely white British and mainly female; clonal diversity was possibly underestimated.

Produced via immunoSEQ multiplex PCR; TCRdb's table is partial and in-frame only. The repertoire includes about 130,000 clones, 90% to 95% of them detected once, and 6.5% to 8% sits in the top ten. The receptor was derived from an adult who received the AZD1222 COVID-19 vaccine. The chain links TRBV7-9 to TRBJ1-2, with 8 bases fitting TRBD1. The starting material was peripheral blood, obtained 28 days after the second AZD1222 dose. Here the CDR3 DNA reads TGTGCCAGCAGCTTCGCGGACAGGGCTCCGCATGGCTACACCTTC. Protein sequence: CASSFADRAPHGYTF.